This record looks at one T cell receptor (beta chain) sequence and its context. The data stem from a study of PD-L1 blockade in urothelial cancer. Turning to the study itself: Earlier, patients had received 0 to 3 chemotherapy regimens.

Sequencing used immunoSEQ multiplex PCR; TCRdb keeps in-frame clones, though not all of them. Here the sample spans about 130,000 clones, around 85% being singletons. Germline CDR1 is WSHSY and CDR2 is SAAADI. This CDR3 region has 14 residues. With V trimmed by 5 bases and J by 5 bases, 4 bases remained unmatched. Time point of the sample: pretreatment peripheral blood. The chain links TRBV10-2 to TRBJ2-1, with TRBD2 matching 9 bases. The starting material was PBMCs, obtained around atezolizumab (anti-PD-L1) treatment. The sequence was obtained from a man between 50 and 59 years old with urothelial cancer. Here the CDR3 reads CASSLAGVNNEQFF. Here the CDR3 DNA reads TGCGCCAGCAGTTTAGCGGGAGTAAACAATGAGCAGTTCTTC.